This is a list of T cell receptor beta chains from one sample in a study of cytomegalovirus exposure and HLA in healthy donors. The method was immunoSEQ multiplex PCR; TCRdb's version includes in-frame clones alone and lacks a portion of them. The data show under 200,000 clones, approximately 67% seen once. Sequencing input: PBMCs. The receptors derive from a middle-aged man in good health and CMV-seronegative. The CDR3 runs from the conserved cysteine through the conserved F or W. A D gene is named only where the DNA matches it firmly. Part of the rows lack a size; the others show once, few, many or a class for expanded clones.

d_call: TRBD2; cdr3_length: 16; clone_size: NA; j_call: TRBJ2-5; v_call: TRBV10-3; cdr3_aa: CAISEGSGGYQETQYF; cdr3_nt: TGTGCCATCAGTGAAGGGTCGGGGGGGTACCAAGAGACCCAGTACTTC
d_call: NA; cdr3_length: 15; clone_size: NA; j_call: TRBJ1-5; v_call: TRBV6-5; cdr3_aa: CASRRGGISNQPQHF; cdr3_nt: TGTGCCAGCAGGCGGGGAGGGATTAGCAATCAGCCCCAGCATTTT
d_call: NA; cdr3_length: 16; clone_size: NA; j_call: TRBJ2-2; v_call: TRBV5-1; cdr3_aa: CASSLAPGANTGELFF; cdr3_nt: TGCGCCAGCAGCTTGGCGCCAGGCGCGAACACCGGGGAGCTGTTTTTT
d_call: NA; cdr3_length: 13; clone_size: NA; j_call: TRBJ1-2; v_call: TRBV28; cdr3_aa: CASSSDRSYGYTF; cdr3_nt: TGTGCCAGCAGTTCAGACAGGTCCTATGGCTACACCTTC
d_call: TRBD1; cdr3_length: 18; clone_size: NA; j_call: TRBJ1-1; v_call: TRBV9; cdr3_aa: CASSVDGRTGGLNTEAFF; cdr3_nt: TGTGCCAGCAGCGTAGATGGGAGGACAGGGGGCCTGAACACTGAAGCTTTCTTT
d_call: TRBD1; cdr3_length: 12; clone_size: NA; j_call: TRBJ2-7; v_call: TRBV10-3; cdr3_aa: CATGTGGYEQYF; cdr3_nt: TGTGCCACCGGGACAGGGGGCTACGAGCAGTACTTC
d_call: NA; cdr3_length: 11; clone_size: NA; j_call: TRBJ1-6; v_call: TRBV28; cdr3_aa: CASSSGSPLHF; cdr3_nt: TGTGCCAGCAGTTCCGGTTCACCCCTCCACTTT
d_call: NA; cdr3_length: 11; clone_size: NA; j_call: TRBJ1-2; v_call: TRBV28; cdr3_aa: CASSTPYGYTF; cdr3_nt: TGTGCCAGCAGCACTCCCTATGGCTACACCTTC
d_call: NA; cdr3_length: 15; clone_size: NA; j_call: TRBJ2-7; v_call: TRBV4-2; cdr3_aa: CASSQERGGTYEQYF; cdr3_nt: TGTGCCAGCAGCCAAGAAAGGGGCGGAACCTACGAGCAGTACTTC
d_call: TRBD1; cdr3_length: 14; clone_size: few; j_call: TRBJ1-5; v_call: TRBV10-3; cdr3_aa: CAISLDRGGQPQHF; cdr3_nt: TGTGCCATCAGCCTTGACAGGGGCGGTCAGCCCCAGCATTTT
d_call: TRBD2; cdr3_length: 17; clone_size: NA; j_call: TRBJ2-3; v_call: TRBV15; cdr3_aa: CATSRVRSSGSGDTQYF; cdr3_nt: TGTGCCACCAGCAGAGTCAGGTCTAGCGGGAGTGGAGATACGCAGTATTTT
d_call: NA; cdr3_length: 14; clone_size: NA; j_call: TRBJ2-5; v_call: TRBV5-1; cdr3_aa: CASSREGSQETQYF; cdr3_nt: TGCGCCAGCAGCCGAGAGGGAAGCCAAGAGACCCAGTACTTC
d_call: NA; cdr3_length: 16; clone_size: NA; j_call: TRBJ1-5; v_call: TRBV15; cdr3_aa: CATSRETGSRTQPQHF; cdr3_nt: TGTGCCACCAGCAGAGAAACAGGGAGCAGGACTCAGCCCCAGCATTTT
d_call: TRBD1; cdr3_length: 15; clone_size: few; j_call: TRBJ2-3; v_call: TRBV6-5; cdr3_aa: CASSYRQGGTDTQYF; cdr3_nt: TGTGCCAGCAGTTACCGACAGGGTGGGACAGATACGCAGTATTTT
d_call: TRBD2; cdr3_length: 15; clone_size: NA; j_call: TRBJ2-5; v_call: TRBV5-6; cdr3_aa: CASSLSGSWEETQYF; cdr3_nt: TGTGCCAGCAGCTTGAGCGGGAGCTGGGAGGAGACCCAGTACTTC
d_call: TRBD1; cdr3_length: 12; clone_size: NA; j_call: TRBJ1-2; v_call: TRBV19; cdr3_aa: CASTNPEGAYTF; cdr3_nt: TGTGCCAGTACCAACCCCGAGGGGGCCTACACCTTC
d_call: TRBD1; cdr3_length: 14; clone_size: NA; j_call: TRBJ2-2; v_call: TRBV5-4; cdr3_aa: CASSKTTGTGELFF; cdr3_nt: TGTGCCAGCAGTAAAACGACAGGGACCGGGGAGCTGTTTTTT
d_call: NA; cdr3_length: 12; clone_size: NA; j_call: TRBJ1-2; v_call: TRBV30; cdr3_aa: CAWSLTNYGYTF; cdr3_nt: TGTGCCTGGAGTCTAACTAACTATGGCTACACCTTC
d_call: NA; cdr3_length: 12; clone_size: few; j_call: TRBJ2-2; v_call: TRBV11-3; cdr3_aa: CASSSSTGELFF; cdr3_nt: TGTGCCAGCAGCTCTAGCACCGGGGAGCTGTTTTTT
d_call: NA; cdr3_length: 15; clone_size: NA; j_call: TRBJ1-2; v_call: TRBV6-6; cdr3_aa: CASSYPQGLNYGYTF; cdr3_nt: TGTGCCAGCAGTTACCCACAGGGTTTGAACTATGGCTACACCTTC
d_call: TRBD1; cdr3_length: 16; clone_size: NA; j_call: TRBJ1-1; v_call: TRBV2; cdr3_aa: CASFYERTGESTEAFF; cdr3_nt: TGTGCCAGCTTCTATGAGCGGACAGGGGAGAGTACTGAAGCTTTCTTT
d_call: TRBD1; cdr3_length: 15; clone_size: NA; j_call: TRBJ2-2; v_call: TRBV19; cdr3_aa: CASSPGTGNTGELFF; cdr3_nt: TGTGCCAGTAGCCCCGGGACAGGGAACACCGGGGAGCTGTTTTTT
d_call: NA; cdr3_length: 12; clone_size: NA; j_call: TRBJ2-1; v_call: TRBV7-2; cdr3_aa: CASSPPDNEQFF; cdr3_nt: TGTGCCAGCAGCCCCCCCGACAATGAGCAGTTCTTC
d_call: NA; cdr3_length: 15; clone_size: NA; j_call: TRBJ1-3; v_call: TRBV5-1; cdr3_aa: CASSLEGQPGNTIYF; cdr3_nt: TGCGCCAGCAGCTTGGAGGGGCAACCTGGAAACACCATATATTTT
d_call: NA; cdr3_length: 15; clone_size: NA; j_call: TRBJ1-1; v_call: TRBV18; cdr3_aa: CASSPLGLPQTEAFF; cdr3_nt: TGTGCCAGCTCACCACTGGGACTCCCCCAGACTGAAGCTTTCTTT
d_call: TRBD2; cdr3_length: 17; clone_size: NA; j_call: TRBJ2-5; v_call: TRBV14; cdr3_aa: CASSPPGLAGVRGTQYF; cdr3_nt: TGTGCCAGCAGCCCACCGGGACTAGCGGGGGTCCGAGGGACCCAGTACTTC
d_call: TRBD2; cdr3_length: 18; clone_size: NA; j_call: TRBJ2-7; v_call: TRBV5-6; cdr3_aa: CASSLGGLAGVQGYEQYF; cdr3_nt: TGTGCCAGCAGCTTGGGAGGACTAGCGGGAGTTCAGGGCTACGAGCAGTACTTC
d_call: TRBD1; cdr3_length: 13; clone_size: NA; j_call: TRBJ1-2; v_call: TRBV30; cdr3_aa: CAWSMDRVSGYTF; cdr3_nt: TGTGCCTGGAGTATGGACAGGGTTTCTGGCTACACCTTC
d_call: TRBD1; cdr3_length: 13; clone_size: few; j_call: TRBJ1-2; v_call: TRBV6-4; cdr3_aa: CASSKDRGYGYTF; cdr3_nt: TGTGCCAGCAGTAAGGACAGGGGGTATGGCTACACCTTC
d_call: NA; cdr3_length: 12; clone_size: once; j_call: TRBJ1-4; v_call: TRBV2; cdr3_aa: CASSEQGEKLFF; cdr3_nt: TGTGCCAGCAGTGAACAGGGTGAAAAACTGTTTTTT
d_call: TRBD1; cdr3_length: 15; clone_size: NA; j_call: TRBJ1-1; v_call: TRBV27; cdr3_aa: CASSSYGTAYTEAFF; cdr3_nt: TGTGCCAGCAGTTCCTACGGGACAGCCTACACTGAAGCTTTCTTT
d_call: TRBD2; cdr3_length: 15; clone_size: NA; j_call: TRBJ2-7; v_call: TRBV7-9; cdr3_aa: CASSLRLAGVYEQYF; cdr3_nt: TGTGCCAGCAGCTTACGCCTAGCGGGGGTCTACGAGCAGTACTTC
d_call: NA; cdr3_length: 15; clone_size: NA; j_call: TRBJ1-5; v_call: TRBV4-2; cdr3_aa: CASSQGQDSNQPQHF; cdr3_nt: TGTGCCAGCAGCCAAGGGCAGGATAGCAATCAGCCCCAGCATTTT
d_call: TRBD1; cdr3_length: 16; clone_size: NA; j_call: TRBJ2-7; v_call: TRBV11-3; cdr3_aa: CASSPRPGQGAYEQYF; cdr3_nt: TGTGCCAGCAGCCCCCGACCGGGACAGGGGGCCTACGAGCAGTACTTC
d_call: NA; cdr3_length: 11; clone_size: NA; j_call: TRBJ2-1; v_call: TRBV15; cdr3_aa: CATSRAYEQFF; cdr3_nt: TGTGCCACCAGCAGAGCCTATGAGCAGTTCTTC
d_call: TRBD1; cdr3_length: 16; clone_size: few; j_call: TRBJ2-3; v_call: TRBV7-9; cdr3_aa: CASSPRQGQNTDTQYF; cdr3_nt: TGTGCCAGCAGCCCGCGACAGGGACAGAACACAGATACGCAGTATTTT
d_call: NA; cdr3_length: 16; clone_size: few; j_call: TRBJ2-2; v_call: TRBV4-1; cdr3_aa: CASSQVSGSNTGELFF; cdr3_nt: TGCGCCAGCAGCCAGGTTAGCGGATCGAACACCGGGGAGCTGTTTTTT
d_call: NA; cdr3_length: 16; clone_size: NA; j_call: TRBJ2-2; v_call: TRBV7-9; cdr3_aa: CASSLHGRPNTGELFF; cdr3_nt: TGTGCCAGCAGCTTACACGGGAGACCCAACACCGGGGAGCTGTTTTTT
d_call: TRBD1; cdr3_length: 17; clone_size: NA; j_call: TRBJ2-5; v_call: TRBV7-9; cdr3_aa: CASSLRLGQGYQETQYF; cdr3_nt: TGTGCCAGCAGCCTCCGGCTGGGACAGGGGTACCAAGAGACCCAGTACTTC
d_call: TRBD2; cdr3_length: 19; clone_size: few; j_call: TRBJ2-1; v_call: TRBV12-5; cdr3_aa: CASGLVRGSGRVFTDEQFF; cdr3_nt: TGTGCTAGTGGTTTGGTACGGGGTAGCGGGAGGGTCTTTACGGATGAGCAGTTCTTC
d_call: TRBD1; cdr3_length: 16; clone_size: NA; j_call: TRBJ2-2; v_call: TRBV5-1; cdr3_aa: CASSFPTGGSAGELFF; cdr3_nt: TGCGCCAGCAGCTTTCCGACAGGGGGCTCGGCCGGGGAGCTGTTTTTT
d_call: NA; cdr3_length: 12; clone_size: once; j_call: TRBJ2-7; v_call: TRBV4-1; cdr3_aa: CASSQDTGEQYF; cdr3_nt: TGCGCCAGCAGCCAAGATACCGGCGAGCAGTACTTC
d_call: NA; cdr3_length: 13; clone_size: NA; j_call: TRBJ2-7; v_call: TRBV2; cdr3_aa: CASRGGGTGEQYF; cdr3_nt: TGTGCCAGCAGGGGAGGAGGAACTGGCGAGCAGTACTTC
d_call: NA; cdr3_length: 14; clone_size: NA; j_call: TRBJ1-1; v_call: TRBV19; cdr3_aa: CASQIAGLNTEAFF; cdr3_nt: TGTGCCAGCCAGATTGCGGGGCTGAACACTGAAGCTTTCTTT
d_call: NA; cdr3_length: 13; clone_size: NA; j_call: TRBJ1-1; v_call: TRBV27; cdr3_aa: CASSFSQNTEAFF; cdr3_nt: TGTGCCAGCAGTTTTTCCCAGAACACTGAAGCTTTCTTT
d_call: TRBD1; cdr3_length: 14; clone_size: once; j_call: TRBJ1-1; v_call: TRBV29-1; cdr3_aa: CSVAEQGAGTEAFF; cdr3_nt: TGCAGCGTCGCCGAACAGGGGGCGGGCACTGAAGCTTTCTTT
d_call: NA; cdr3_length: 17; clone_size: NA; j_call: TRBJ2-1; v_call: TRBV5-5; cdr3_aa: CASSTSIRTPSYNEQFF; cdr3_nt: TGTGCCAGCAGTACGTCAATCCGGACACCTTCCTACAATGAGCAGTTCTTC
d_call: TRBD1; cdr3_length: 14; clone_size: NA; j_call: TRBJ1-2; v_call: TRBV5-8; cdr3_aa: CASSPITGVYGYTF; cdr3_nt: TGTGCCAGCAGCCCAATAACAGGGGTATATGGCTACACCTTC
d_call: NA; cdr3_length: 18; clone_size: once; j_call: TRBJ2-2; v_call: TRBV27; cdr3_aa: CASSLSGVSAGSTGELFF; cdr3_nt: TGTGCCAGCAGTTTATCTGGTGTTTCGGCGGGCAGCACCGGGGAGCTGTTTTTT
d_call: TRBD1; cdr3_length: 14; clone_size: NA; j_call: TRBJ2-7; v_call: TRBV10-3; cdr3_aa: CAIGVGQGAYEQYF; cdr3_nt: TGTGCCATCGGGGTAGGACAGGGAGCCTACGAGCAGTACTTC
d_call: TRBD1; cdr3_length: 12; clone_size: few; j_call: TRBJ1-5; v_call: TRBV6-5; cdr3_aa: CASSGGNQPQHF; cdr3_nt: TGTGCCAGCTCAGGGGGCAACCAGCCCCAGCATTTT
d_call: NA; cdr3_length: 15; clone_size: NA; j_call: TRBJ2-7; v_call: TRBV28; cdr3_aa: CASSSGQLLSYEQYF; cdr3_nt: TGTGCCAGCAGTTCTGGACAGCTCCTCTCCTACGAGCAGTACTTC
d_call: TRBD2; cdr3_length: 14; clone_size: NA; j_call: TRBJ2-1; v_call: TRBV5-4; cdr3_aa: CASSTGLAGAEQFF; cdr3_nt: TGTGCCAGCAGCACGGGACTAGCGGGAGCTGAGCAGTTCTTC
d_call: NA; cdr3_length: 14; clone_size: NA; j_call: TRBJ2-3; v_call: TRBV5-5; cdr3_aa: CASSSQASTDTQYF; cdr3_nt: TGTGCCAGCAGCTCGCAGGCTAGCACAGATACGCAGTATTTT
d_call: NA; cdr3_length: 13; clone_size: NA; j_call: TRBJ2-2; v_call: TRBV27; cdr3_aa: CASSPGFSGELFF; cdr3_nt: TGTGCCAGCAGTCCAGGGTTCTCCGGGGAGCTGTTTTTT
d_call: NA; cdr3_length: 14; clone_size: NA; j_call: TRBJ1-5; v_call: TRBV6-5; cdr3_aa: CASSSGVLDQPQHF; cdr3_nt: TGTGCCAGCAGTTCAGGGGTCTTGGATCAGCCCCAGCATTTT
d_call: TRBD2; cdr3_length: 15; clone_size: NA; j_call: TRBJ2-7; v_call: TRBV10-3; cdr3_aa: CAISEPGLAAYEQYF; cdr3_nt: TGTGCCATCAGTGAACCGGGACTAGCGGCCTACGAGCAGTACTTC
d_call: NA; cdr3_length: 17; clone_size: NA; j_call: TRBJ2-7; v_call: TRBV21-1; cdr3_aa: CASSKEDPSGSCYEQYF; cdr3_nt: TGTGCCAGCAGCAAAGAAGATCCTAGCGGGAGTTGCTACGAGCAGTACTTC
d_call: TRBD1; cdr3_length: 13; clone_size: NA; j_call: TRBJ1-4; v_call: TRBV7-2; cdr3_aa: CASNFQGDTKLFF; cdr3_nt: TGTGCCAGCAACTTTCAGGGGGACACAAAACTGTTTTTT
d_call: NA; cdr3_length: 20; clone_size: NA; j_call: TRBJ2-6; v_call: TRBV5-1; cdr3_aa: CASSLGAGTRILSGANVLTF; cdr3_nt: TGCGCCAGCAGCTTGGGGGCCGGGACACGGATACTCTCTGGGGCCAACGTCCTGACTTTC